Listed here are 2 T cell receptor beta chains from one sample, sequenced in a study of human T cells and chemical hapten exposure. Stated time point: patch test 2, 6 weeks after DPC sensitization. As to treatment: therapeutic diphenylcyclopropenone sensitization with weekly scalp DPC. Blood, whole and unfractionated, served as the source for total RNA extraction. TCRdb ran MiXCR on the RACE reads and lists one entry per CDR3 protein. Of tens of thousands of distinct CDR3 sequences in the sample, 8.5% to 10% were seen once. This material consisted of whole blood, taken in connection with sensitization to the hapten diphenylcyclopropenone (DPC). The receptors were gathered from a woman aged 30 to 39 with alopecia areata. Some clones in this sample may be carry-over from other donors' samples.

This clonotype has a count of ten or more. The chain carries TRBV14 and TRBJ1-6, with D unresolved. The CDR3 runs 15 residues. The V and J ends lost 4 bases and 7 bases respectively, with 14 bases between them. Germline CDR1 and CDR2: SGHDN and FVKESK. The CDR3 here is CASSPNYLSNSPLHF. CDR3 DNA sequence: TGTGCCAGCAGCCCAAACTACTTATCCAATTCACCCCTCCACTTT.

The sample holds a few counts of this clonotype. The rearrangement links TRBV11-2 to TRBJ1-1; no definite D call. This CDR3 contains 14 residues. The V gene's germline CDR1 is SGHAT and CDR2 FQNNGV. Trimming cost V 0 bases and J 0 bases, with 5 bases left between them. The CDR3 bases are TGTGCCAGCAGCTTAGAACGGATGAACACTGAAGCTTTCTTT. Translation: CASSLERMNTEAFF.